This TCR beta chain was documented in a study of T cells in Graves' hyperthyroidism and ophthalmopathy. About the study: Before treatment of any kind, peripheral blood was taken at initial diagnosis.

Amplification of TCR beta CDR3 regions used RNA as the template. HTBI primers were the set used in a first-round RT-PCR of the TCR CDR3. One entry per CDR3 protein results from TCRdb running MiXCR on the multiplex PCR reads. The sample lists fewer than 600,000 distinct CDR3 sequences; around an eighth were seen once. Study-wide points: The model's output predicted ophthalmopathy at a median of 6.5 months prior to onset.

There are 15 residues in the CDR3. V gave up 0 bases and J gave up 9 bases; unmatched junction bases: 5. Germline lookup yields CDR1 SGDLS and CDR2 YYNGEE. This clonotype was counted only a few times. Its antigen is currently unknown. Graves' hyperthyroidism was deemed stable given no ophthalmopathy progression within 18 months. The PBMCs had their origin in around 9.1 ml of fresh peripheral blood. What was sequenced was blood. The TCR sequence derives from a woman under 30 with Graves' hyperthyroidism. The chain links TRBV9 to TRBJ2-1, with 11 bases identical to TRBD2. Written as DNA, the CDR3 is TGTGCCAGCAGCGTAGTAACTAGCGGGAGTACTGAGCAGTTCTTC. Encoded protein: CASSVVTSGSTEQFF.